This T cell receptor (beta chain) was obtained from a study of T cell changes during pregnancy in multiple sclerosis. Clones were sequenced by immunoSEQ multiplex PCR, and TCRdb holds only the in-frame ones, with some missing. The data contain 60,000 or so clones, 80% to 95% of them seen just once; the ten biggest clones take up 0.65% to 0.9%. V was shortened by 2 bases and J by 3 bases, with 17 bases between the two germline ends. Germline V gene data show CDR1 as GTSNPN and CDR2 as SVGIG (reference sequence). The CDR3 sequence is 16 residues long. The chain recombines TRBV30 with TRBJ1-5; D is perhaps TRBD1 (6 bases). Sequenced material: peripheral blood, taken in the first trimester of pregnancy. This receptor was obtained from a female donor with multiple sclerosis, enrolled in a pregnancy study. The CDR3 DNA reads TGTGCCTGGAGTCATACCGCGGGGGGGCCCAATCAGCCCCAGCATTTT. It translates to CAWSHTAGGPNQPQHF.